The sequence of this TCR beta chain was determined in a study of cytomegalovirus exposure and HLA in healthy donors. Regarding the study as a whole: According to a later analysis, donors in an Asian-associated ancestry cluster reportedly had fewer N-insertions than the roughly 670-donor mean.

Notes on this clone: Antigen: not known. One end of the junction varies from germline; a read error may be responsible.

It was with 60 Vbeta and 13 Jbeta primers that the PCR ran. Measured with immunoSEQ multiplex PCR; TCRdb has only the in-frame clones, and not every one. Of over 100,000 clones listed, 73% are singletons. CDR1 is SSHAT and CDR2 is FNYEAQ in the germline V gene (reference sequence). This CDR3 comprises 16 residues. The sample consisted of PBMCs. The receptor was derived from a man aged 40-55 years in good health and CMV-seronegative. The V gene is TRBV7-7, the J gene TRBJ2-3, with TRBD2 identical over 11 bases. The CDR3 region has the DNA TGTGCTAGCAGACAACTAGCGGGGGATAGCACAGATACGCAGTATTTT. It translates to CASRQLAGDSTDTQYF. Together with reference TRBV7-7 and TRBJ2-3, the CDR3 gives the full variable domain: GAGVSQSPRYKVTKRGQDVTLRCDPISSHATLYWYQQALGQGPEFLTYFNYEAQPDKSGLPSDRFSAERPEGSISTLTIQRTEQRDSAMYRCASRQLAGDSTDTQYFGPGTRLTVL.